This T cell receptor (beta chain) was documented in a study of T cell responses to AZD1222 COVID-19 vaccine. Produced via immunoSEQ multiplex PCR; TCRdb's table is partial and in-frame only. The sample yields over 100,000 clones, 86% seen once. Broader study findings: Every sample of the repertoires postdated the peak T cell response.

Trimming cost V 7 bases and J 14 bases, with 21 bases left between them. The CDR3 has 14 amino acids. The germline gives CDR1 MNHEY, CDR2 SMNVEV (reference sequence). Points on this clone: The antigen is unknown.

The sequences come from peripheral blood, collected on day 0 of AZD1222 vaccination. The TCR comes from an adult in good health. This chain links TRBV27 with TRBJ1-6, with D possibly TRBD1 on 5 matching bases. Here the CDR3 DNA reads TGTGCCAGCACCTCCGACAGTCCCACCGGGGCCCTCCACTTT. Translated, it gives CASTSDSPTGALHF.